This T cell receptor beta chain originates from a study of cytomegalovirus exposure and HLA in healthy donors. Study-wide background: Membership in the Caucasian-associated ancestry cluster was found for 81% of approximately 400 genotyped donors.

Overall study results and limits: For cytomegalovirus status, the classifier reportedly gave diagnoses with high specificity and sensitivity. Versus the roughly 670-donor mean, an Asian-associated ancestry cluster reportedly showed fewer N-insertions in a later analysis.

The CDR3 is 14 amino acids. CDR1 is LNHDA, CDR2 SQIVND, per germline (reference sequence). Deletions cut 7 bases from V and 1 base from J, with 11 bases between. A remark on this clone: Its matching antigen is unknown.

PCR amplification relied on 60 Vbeta primers (plus 13 Jbeta primers). Original processing notes: Roughly 9.9 million shared chains were among the 60 million to 80 million unique TCR beta chains that a later analysis counted. Libraries were prepared by immunoSEQ multiplex PCR; TCRdb keeps only in-frame clonotypes and omits some of them. The D gene and trimming were derived from the DNA, and the V and J assignments and clone size from that table. Of roughly 120,000 clones in the sample, around 70% were seen once. This TCR came from a man aged 35-49 years in good health and CMV-seropositive. The chain has TRBV19 and TRBJ1-5; D is undetermined. The sample was PBMCs. The CDR3 protein is CASTLESSNQPQHF. The CDR3, as DNA: TGTGCCAGTACGTTAGAGTCGAGCAATCAGCCCCAGCATTTT.